Listed below are T cell receptor beta chains from one sample, sequenced in a study of blood T cell repertoires in COVID-19. Profiling relied on immunoSEQ multiplex PCR, and the TCRdb table lists in-frame clones only, not all of them. The table lists about 240,000 clones, more than 75% of them singletons. Material for sequencing was peripheral blood. These receptors all stem from a woman in her 70s with active or convalescent COVID-19. Each CDR3 is given without its conserved first and last residue. Each record gives: CDR3 length, V gene, clone size, D gene, J gene, CDR3 protein. The D gene is left open where the match is weak. For some rows the clone size is stated as once, few or many, or as a class when expanded; others skip it.

CDR3 length: 11
V gene: TRBV5-1
clone size: -
D gene: -
J gene: TRBJ1-1
CDR3 protein: ASSLTVNTEAF

CDR3 length: 11
V gene: TRBV24-1
clone size: -
D gene: -
J gene: TRBJ1-2
CDR3 protein: ATSGSGIYGYT

CDR3 length: 12
V gene: TRBV5-6
clone size: -
D gene: -
J gene: TRBJ2-5
CDR3 protein: ASSLGPDIETQY

CDR3 length: 12
V gene: TRBV10-2
clone size: -
D gene: -
J gene: TRBJ1-5
CDR3 protein: ASSDDSPHRPQH

CDR3 length: 15
V gene: TRBV6-2/TRBV6-3
clone size: -
D gene: -
J gene: TRBJ2-6
CDR3 protein: ASSYGSPRSGANVLT

CDR3 length: 14
V gene: TRBV29-1
clone size: -
D gene: -
J gene: TRBJ2-5
CDR3 protein: SARGDHIGFRETQY

CDR3 length: 12
V gene: TRBV4-2
clone size: -
D gene: -
J gene: TRBJ1-2
CDR3 protein: ASSQSVTASGYT

CDR3 length: 13
V gene: TRBV5-6
clone size: -
D gene: -
J gene: TRBJ1-1
CDR3 protein: ASSGYRVMNTEAF

CDR3 length: 13
V gene: TRBV10-1
clone size: -
D gene: -
J gene: TRBJ2-7
CDR3 protein: ASSDQGQISYEQY

CDR3 length: 11
V gene: TRBV4-3
clone size: -
D gene: -
J gene: TRBJ2-7
CDR3 protein: ASSQDSGYEQY

CDR3 length: 14
V gene: TRBV18
clone size: few
D gene: TRBD1
J gene: TRBJ1-1
CDR3 protein: ASSSNTNSGGTEAF

CDR3 length: 11
V gene: TRBV14
clone size: -
D gene: -
J gene: TRBJ2-7
CDR3 protein: ASSLGGSYEQY

CDR3 length: 12
V gene: TRBV7-2
clone size: -
D gene: -
J gene: TRBJ1-6
CDR3 protein: ASSTGSYNSPLH

CDR3 length: 12
V gene: TRBV5-4
clone size: -
D gene: -
J gene: TRBJ1-2
CDR3 protein: ASSLDPAPSGYT

CDR3 length: 10
V gene: TRBV7-8
clone size: -
D gene: -
J gene: TRBJ2-7
CDR3 protein: ASSPAGQAKY

CDR3 length: 11
V gene: TRBV12-3/TRBV12-4
clone size: -
D gene: -
J gene: TRBJ1-4
CDR3 protein: ASTPAGHEKLF

CDR3 length: 11
V gene: TRBV29-1
clone size: -
D gene: -
J gene: TRBJ1-2
CDR3 protein: SVRGASNYGYT

CDR3 length: 11
V gene: TRBV6-5
clone size: once
D gene: TRBD1
J gene: TRBJ1-1
CDR3 protein: ASLGDRFPEAF

CDR3 length: 13
V gene: TRBV7-3
clone size: once
D gene: TRBD1
J gene: TRBJ1-2
CDR3 protein: ASSPGQASNYGYT

CDR3 length: 13
V gene: TRBV6-6
clone size: -
D gene: -
J gene: TRBJ1-2
CDR3 protein: ASSYSGTGDYGYT

CDR3 length: 12
V gene: TRBV6-5
clone size: -
D gene: TRBD1
J gene: TRBJ2-7
CDR3 protein: ASSLRTGTYEQY

CDR3 length: 14
V gene: TRBV6-6
clone size: -
D gene: -
J gene: TRBJ1-3
CDR3 protein: ASSYRQSYSGNTIY

CDR3 length: 12
V gene: TRBV15
clone size: -
D gene: -
J gene: TRBJ2-7
CDR3 protein: ATSKIGMRYEQY

CDR3 length: 12
V gene: TRBV7-2
clone size: -
D gene: -
J gene: TRBJ1-1
CDR3 protein: ASSLRRGNTEAF

CDR3 length: 14
V gene: TRBV9
clone size: once
D gene: TRBD2
J gene: TRBJ2-6
CDR3 protein: ASSVAHSGGYNVLT

CDR3 length: 12
V gene: TRBV5-8
clone size: -
D gene: -
J gene: TRBJ1-1
CDR3 protein: ASSFQVKNTEAF

CDR3 length: 11
V gene: TRBV12-3/TRBV12-4
clone size: few
D gene: -
J gene: TRBJ1-2
CDR3 protein: ASSLRLRDGYT

CDR3 length: 13
V gene: TRBV2
clone size: once
D gene: TRBD2
J gene: TRBJ2-7
CDR3 protein: ASRKRTSGAYEQY

CDR3 length: 12
V gene: TRBV4-2
clone size: -
D gene: TRBD1
J gene: TRBJ2-7
CDR3 protein: ASSLVGGPYEQY

CDR3 length: 11
V gene: TRBV7-2
clone size: -
D gene: TRBD1
J gene: TRBJ2-7
CDR3 protein: ASRTGGSYEQY

CDR3 length: 13
V gene: TRBV5-6
clone size: -
D gene: -
J gene: TRBJ1-5
CDR3 protein: ASSSQGWSNQPQH

CDR3 length: 11
V gene: TRBV7-2
clone size: once
D gene: TRBD1
J gene: TRBJ2-5
CDR3 protein: ASSRGQQETQY

CDR3 length: 12
V gene: TRBV9
clone size: -
D gene: TRBD2
J gene: TRBJ2-1
CDR3 protein: ASSVRGAKNEQF

CDR3 length: 13
V gene: TRBV3-1/TRBV3-2
clone size: -
D gene: -
J gene: TRBJ2-7
CDR3 protein: ASSPTRDWSSEQY

CDR3 length: 14
V gene: TRBV18
clone size: -
D gene: TRBD1
J gene: TRBJ2-4
CDR3 protein: ASSPGTGGGKNIQY

CDR3 length: 12
V gene: TRBV11-2
clone size: once
D gene: TRBD1
J gene: TRBJ1-3
CDR3 protein: ASSWDSSGNTIY

CDR3 length: 12
V gene: TRBV5-6
clone size: -
D gene: -
J gene: TRBJ1-5
CDR3 protein: ASSLGQFNQPQH

CDR3 length: 13
V gene: TRBV5-1
clone size: -
D gene: -
J gene: TRBJ2-2
CDR3 protein: ASSLGGTNTGELF

CDR3 length: 12
V gene: TRBV15
clone size: -
D gene: TRBD2
J gene: TRBJ2-5
CDR3 protein: ATSLRGGEETQY

CDR3 length: 11
V gene: TRBV12-3/TRBV12-4
clone size: few
D gene: -
J gene: TRBJ1-2
CDR3 protein: ASSFGQGWGYT

CDR3 length: 12
V gene: TRBV9
clone size: -
D gene: TRBD2
J gene: TRBJ2-3
CDR3 protein: ASSVVGGSDTQY

CDR3 length: 11
V gene: TRBV12-3/TRBV12-4
clone size: -
D gene: -
J gene: TRBJ1-4
CDR3 protein: ASRLGQKSGLF

CDR3 length: 11
V gene: TRBV11-2
clone size: few
D gene: -
J gene: TRBJ1-1
CDR3 protein: ASSTDSNTEAF

CDR3 length: 14
V gene: TRBV27
clone size: once
D gene: TRBD1
J gene: TRBJ2-2
CDR3 protein: ASSLIMGQGTGELF

CDR3 length: 12
V gene: TRBV6-5
clone size: -
D gene: TRBD2
J gene: TRBJ2-6
CDR3 protein: ASTRGAGANVLT

CDR3 length: 13
V gene: TRBV7-2
clone size: -
D gene: TRBD1
J gene: TRBJ2-3
CDR3 protein: ASSLVGGAGDTQY

CDR3 length: 12
V gene: TRBV19
clone size: once
D gene: -
J gene: TRBJ2-7
CDR3 protein: ASTPSGGVEEQY

CDR3 length: 12
V gene: TRBV7-2
clone size: -
D gene: TRBD1
J gene: TRBJ2-3
CDR3 protein: ASSLQGASDTQY

CDR3 length: 13
V gene: TRBV11-2
clone size: -
D gene: -
J gene: TRBJ1-5
CDR3 protein: ASSLGGQVHQPQH

CDR3 length: 14
V gene: TRBV6-2/TRBV6-3
clone size: -
D gene: TRBD2
J gene: TRBJ2-3
CDR3 protein: ASSRYLAGPTDTQY

CDR3 length: 9
V gene: TRBV20-1
clone size: -
D gene: -
J gene: TRBJ1-1
CDR3 protein: SARVMGGAF

CDR3 length: 13
V gene: TRBV27
clone size: -
D gene: -
J gene: TRBJ1-1
CDR3 protein: ASSLSDRVNTEAF

CDR3 length: 12
V gene: TRBV3-1/TRBV3-2
clone size: -
D gene: TRBD1
J gene: TRBJ1-1
CDR3 protein: ASSQFGRGPEAF

CDR3 length: 14
V gene: TRBV9
clone size: -
D gene: -
J gene: TRBJ2-5
CDR3 protein: ASSVAPGTDGETQY

CDR3 length: 12
V gene: TRBV6-1
clone size: -
D gene: TRBD1
J gene: TRBJ1-5
CDR3 protein: ASTRTGHDQPQH

CDR3 length: 12
V gene: TRBV6-2/TRBV6-3
clone size: once
D gene: TRBD1
J gene: TRBJ2-7
CDR3 protein: ASSYWGQGYEQY

CDR3 length: 13
V gene: TRBV10-3
clone size: once
D gene: TRBD1
J gene: TRBJ2-7
CDR3 protein: AISAGTGGIYEQY

CDR3 length: 14
V gene: TRBV7-2
clone size: -
D gene: TRBD2
J gene: TRBJ2-7
CDR3 protein: ASSPVVASGSYEQY

CDR3 length: 12
V gene: TRBV27
clone size: -
D gene: -
J gene: TRBJ2-7
CDR3 protein: ASSLSGISYEQY

CDR3 length: 13
V gene: TRBV7-3
clone size: -
D gene: -
J gene: TRBJ2-2
CDR3 protein: ASSSNRVQWGELF